The next 27 T cell receptor beta chains were all read from a single sample in a study of beta chain features in type 1 diabetes. Findings and caveats of the study: Type 1 diabetes patients had TCRB CDR3s that were shorter (moderately but significantly so) in all four CD4+ subsets.

Isolated RNA was reverse transcribed in full, so expressed TCRB transcripts were sequenced. Measured with immunoSEQ multiplex PCR; TCRdb has only the in-frame clones, and not every one. Of 640,000 or so clones listed, around 15% are singletons. For these receptors, no antigen is known. Sequencing was performed on naive CD4+ T cells from blood. These receptors were collected from a man aged 18 to 29 with type 1 diabetes.

This chain links TRBV28 with TRBJ2-7, with 12 bases aligning to TRBD1. CDR1 and CDR2 from the germline V gene are MDHEN and SYDVKM. Trimming took 6 bases from V and 4 from J; bases not matched to a gene: 4. This CDR3 has 14 amino acids. The CDR3 reads CASRGQGARYEQYF. Here the CDR3 DNA reads TGTGCCAGCAGGGGACAGGGGGCTAGGTACGAGCAGTACTTC.

In DNA, the CDR3 is TGTGCCAGCAGCTTAGGTTCCGGGACTAATAGGGGCACAGATACGCAGTATTTT. It specifies CASSLGSGTNRGTDTQYF. The V and J genes are TRBV7-9 and TRBJ2-3; 7 bases agree with TRBD2. Trimming cost V 1 base and J 1 base; bases outside gene matches: 11. The CDR3 consists of 18 residues. Per the germline V gene, CDR1 is SEHNR and CDR2 is FQNEAQ (reference sequence).

This clone was counted between two and nine times. This rearrangement joins TRBV19 to TRBJ2-2; D not resolved. V lost 4 bases and J lost 2, with 8 bases in between. There are 14 residues in the CDR3. The V gene's germline CDR1 is LNHDA and CDR2 SQIVND (reference sequence). CDR3 nucleotides: TGTGCCAGTAGTACAGGCAGAAACACCGGGGAGCTGTTTTTT. Protein product: CASSTGRNTGELFF.

This clone was observed a handful of times. The J gene is TRBJ2-1, the V gene TRBV18; 7 bases are a match to TRBD1. CDR1 and CDR2 (germline): KGHSH, LQKENI. The CDR3 contains 15 residues. Trimming removed 1 base from V and 5 bases from J; junction bases left unmatched: 5. CDR3 bases: TGTGCCAGCTCACCACAGGGGGCCGGACACAATGAGCAGTTCTTC. This encodes CASSPQGAGHNEQFF.

This chain connects TRBV7-9 to TRBJ2-7; D is undetermined. The ends were cut back, 3 bases at V and 5 bases at J, with 14 bases in the middle. Germline CDR1 is SEHNR and CDR2 is FQNEAQ (reference sequence). This CDR3 contains 14 residues. Here the CDR3 DNA reads TGTGCCAGCAGCTTTGGCGGCCAGGTGGACGAGCAGTACTTC. Its translation is CASSFGGQVDEQYF. The variable domain in full, with the rest retrieved from reference TRBV7-9 and TRBJ2-7, is DTGVSQNPRHKITKRGQNVTFRCDPISEHNRLYWYRQTLGQGPEFLTYFQNEAQLEKSRLLSDRFSAERPKGSFSTLEIQRTEQGDSAMYLCASSFGGQVDEQYFGPGTRLTVT.

This clone was picked up a small number of times. The gene calls are TRBV27 and TRBJ2-7; D is perhaps TRBD1 (5 bases). The V gene lost 6 bases and the J gene lost 3 bases, with 15 bases spanning the gap. The germline V gene has CDR1 MNHEY and CDR2 SMNVEV (reference sequence). This CDR3 has 14 amino acids. The CDR3 coding sequence is TGTGCCAGCAGAGGGTCAGGGTTTATCTACGAGCAGTACTTC. Its protein product is CASRGSGFIYEQYF.

This clone was counted between two and nine times. The chain employs TRBV4-1 and TRBJ2-1, with TRBD1 matching over 9 bases. The CDR3 loop spans 14 amino acids. Germline-derived CDR1 and CDR2 are MGHRA and YSYEKL. The V gene end was trimmed by 4 bases and the J gene end by 7 bases; junction bases not matched to a gene: 5. CDR3 loop: CASSPGQGQNEQFF. DNA for the CDR3: TGCGCCAGCAGCCCGGGACAGGGACAGAATGAGCAGTTCTTC.

This clone was counted only a few times. This chain links TRBV6-5 with TRBJ2-5; D not resolved. Germline V gene data show CDR1 as MNHEY and CDR2 as SVGAGI. The CDR3 is made up of 14 amino acids. V lost 6 bases to trimming and J lost 2 bases, with 13 bases between them. The CDR3 spells CASSRSQSQETQYF. DNA of the CDR3: TGTGCCAGCAGCCGTTCGCAATCACAAGAGACCCAGTACTTC.

The chain combines TRBV29-1 with TRBJ1-2; D gene ambiguous. The germline V and J ends were trimmed by 2 bases and 3 bases, with 10 bases remaining between them. Germline V gives CDR1 SQVTM, CDR2 ANQGSEA. The CDR3 sequence is 13 residues long. CDR3 protein: CSVEPTPDYGYTF. The CDR3 nucleotides read TGCAGCGTTGAACCTACACCGGACTATGGCTACACCTTC.

This clone came up a few times. This rearrangement joins TRBV29-1 to TRBJ2-2; D tentatively reads TRBD1 or TRBD2 (5 bases each). Deletions cut 3 bases from V and 13 bases from J, with 12 bases between. This CDR3 has 11 residues. CDR1 SQVTM and CDR2 ANQGSEA come from the germline V gene. CDR3 amino acids: CSVDRGDGLFF. As DNA, the CDR3 is TGCAGCGTTGACCGAGGGGACGGGCTGTTTTTT.

This clone was detected a few times. This sequence joins TRBV6-1 and TRBJ1-5; possibly TRBD1 for D (5 bases). Germline-derived CDR1 and CDR2 are MNHNS and SASEGT. Trimming cost V 10 bases and J 1 base, with 17 bases left between them. The CDR3 has 15 residues. DNA of the CDR3: TGTGCCACCCGGGGGTCAGGAGTCAGCAATCAGCCCCAGCATTTT. It encodes CATRGSGVSNQPQHF.

This clone has more than one count but fewer than ten. The V gene is TRBV19, the J gene TRBJ1-2; D uncertain. Germline-derived CDR1 and CDR2 are LNHDA and SQIVND (reference sequence). Trimming cost V 7 bases and J 7 bases, with 13 bases left between them. The CDR3 extends over 12 amino acids. CDR3 sequence: CASKEGRVGYTF. The CDR3 DNA follows: TGTGCCAGTAAGGAGGGAAGGGTTGGCTACACCTTC.

This chain links TRBV7-9 with TRBJ2-1, with 7 bases matching TRBD2. V was pared by 5 bases and J by 7 bases, with 5 bases of the junction left unmatched. This CDR3 contains 13 residues. Germline assignment: CDR1 SEHNR and CDR2 FQNEAQ (reference sequence). The CDR3 sequence is CASSPNGGNEQFF. Here the CDR3 DNA reads TGTGCCAGCAGCCCCAACGGGGGGAATGAGCAGTTCTTC.

J is TRBJ2-5 and V is TRBV2; D unclear. Germline V CDR1 and CDR2: SNHLY, FYNNEI. The CDR3 has 12 residues. V dropped 9 bases and J dropped 1 base, with 9 bases sitting between them. CDR3 region: CASRRVQETQYF. CDR3 coding DNA: TGTGCCAGTCGTAGGGTCCAAGAGACCCAGTACTTC.

This clone turned up a few times. This sample includes further DNA sequences coding for the same CDR3. This rearrangement joins TRBV18 to TRBJ1-4; no clear D gene. The germline V gene has CDR1 KGHSH and CDR2 LQKENI. Trimming took 6 bases from V and 5 from J, leaving 13 bases between them. The CDR3 is 14 amino acids. CDR3 amino acids: CASSLRGSNEKLFF. CDR3 sequence (DNA): TGTGCCAGCTCTCTTAGAGGCAGCAATGAAAAACTGTTTTTT.

The J gene is TRBJ2-2, the V gene TRBV7-9; D is possibly TRBD1 or TRBD2 (6 bases each). CDR1 is SEHNR and CDR2 is FQNEAQ in the germline V gene (reference sequence). V shed 10 bases and J shed 6 bases, with 18 bases lying between them. CDR3 length: 14 amino acids. This CDR3 is CATLRGASPGELFF. The CDR3 DNA reads as TGTGCCACCTTGAGGGGGGCTTCTCCCGGGGAGCTGTTTTTT.

The V gene is TRBV27, the J gene TRBJ1-2, with TRBD1 matching over 7 bases. The V gene end was trimmed by 2 bases and the J gene end by 4 bases; junction bases not matched to a gene: 7. The CDR3 totals 15 residues. From germline, CDR1 is MNHEY and CDR2 SMNVEV (reference sequence). CDR3 sequence: CASSLRGGLGYGYTF. The CDR3 bases are TGTGCCAGCAGTTTAAGAGGGGGCTTGGGCTATGGCTACACCTTC.

This clone occurred a few times. V and J are TRBV5-1 and TRBJ2-1; weak D call: TRBD2 (6 bases). Trimming pared 4 bases from V and 0 bases from J, leaving 17 bases between. Germline-derived CDR1 and CDR2 are SGHRS and YFSETQ. CDR3 size: 17 residues. The CDR3 DNA reads as TGCGCCAGCAGCCCCGGGGTAGCGGAGAGCTCCTACAATGAGCAGTTCTTC. Translated, it gives CASSPGVAESSYNEQFF.

This chain connects TRBV6-6 to TRBJ2-2; 7 nucleotides align to TRBD1. Germline V gene sequence: CDR1 MNHNY, CDR2 SVGAGI (reference sequence). Trimming removed 6 bases from V and 3 bases from J; junction bases left unmatched: 4. The CDR3 runs to 14 residues. The CDR3: CASSRDSYTGELFF. The CDR3 DNA is TGTGCCAGCAGCCGGGACAGCTACACCGGGGAGCTGTTTTTT.

This clone was picked up a small number of times. Distinct nucleotide sequences in the sample also encode this CDR3. The V gene is TRBV18, the J gene TRBJ2-7; D gene unclear. This CDR3 has 13 residues. Germline CDR1 KGHSH, CDR2 LQKENI. Deletions cut 3 bases from V and 0 bases from J, with 6 bases between. This CDR3 reads CASSPPSSYEQYF. The DNA for the CDR3 is TGTGCCAGCTCACCGCCCAGCTCCTACGAGCAGTACTTC.

This rearrangement joins TRBV28 to TRBJ2-7; 8 nucleotides agree with TRBD1. CDR1 and CDR2 (germline): MDHEN, SYDVKM. J lost 2 bases, V lost 7 bases, and 7 bases had no gene match. CDR3 length: 14 amino acids. The CDR3 coding sequence is TGTGCCAGCATCCCGGGACAGGAGACCTACGAGCAGTACTTC. It encodes CASIPGQETYEQYF.

The V gene is TRBV7-2, the J gene TRBJ1-1, with a possible D match to TRBD1 (5 bases). Germline lookup yields CDR1 SGHTA and CDR2 FQGNSA. The CDR3 has 13 amino acids. The V end was cut by 5 bases, the J end by 7 bases, with 14 bases between. The CDR3 DNA reads TGTGCCAGCAGCCAGACAGTAGACAGTGAAGCTTTCTTT. Translating it yields CASSQTVDSEAFF.

V and J are TRBV30 and TRBJ1-5; tentatively, D is TRBD1 (5 bases). V lost 0 bases and J lost 11, with 14 bases in between. Looked up from germline, CDR1 is GTSNPN and CDR2 is SVGIG (reference sequence). The CDR3 sequence is 13 residues long. This CDR3 is CAWSVGVRVAQHF. The CDR3 DNA reads TGTGCCTGGAGTGTAGGGGTCCGCGTGGCCCAGCATTTT.

With respect to this clone: Other nucleotide sequences in the sample specify the same CDR3. CDR3 in amino acids: CASSLEEGELFF. The CDR3 DNA sequence: TGCGCCAGCAGCTTGGAAGAAGGGGAGCTGTTTTTT. The chain links TRBV5-1 to TRBJ2-2; the D is unclear. The germline V gene encodes CDR1 SGHRS and CDR2 YFSETQ. V was clipped by 0 bases and J by 8 bases, with 5 bases between them. The CDR3 is 12 amino acids.

This clone has more than one count but fewer than ten. The V gene is TRBV6-6, the J gene TRBJ2-1, with D possibly matching TRBD1 (6 bases). The germline CDR1 and CDR2 sequences are MNHNY and SVGAGI (reference sequence). V gave up 7 bases and J gave up 4 bases, with 17 bases separating them. The CDR3 is made up of 15 amino acids. CDR3 loop: CASTDGQGRYNEQFF. CDR3 sequence (DNA): TGTGCCAGCACCGATGGGCAGGGGCGATACAATGAGCAGTTCTTC.

This chain uses TRBV9 with TRBJ2-3, with D possibly being TRBD2 (5 bases). The CDR3 totals 15 residues. Germline CDR1 is SGDLS and CDR2 is YYNGEE. V shed 0 bases and J shed 4 bases, with 12 bases lying between them. Here the CDR3 DNA reads TGTGCCAGCAGCGTAGTTGGAGAGGGCCCAGATACGCAGTATTTT. Protein: CASSVVGEGPDTQYF.

In this sample, this clone turned up a few times. The same CDR3 arises from other DNA sequences in this sample as well. The genes are TRBV7-9 and TRBJ2-2; D gene unclear. V was pared by 5 bases and J by 5 bases, with 3 bases between. CDR3 length equals 11 residues. Germline assignment: CDR1 SEHNR and CDR2 FQNEAQ (reference sequence). CDR3 coding DNA: TGTGCCAGCAGCCGAACCGGGGAGCTGTTTTTT. Translation: CASSRTGELFF.